This T cell receptor (beta chain) was observed in a study of CXCR3-negative and CXCR3-positive naive CD8 T cells. The CDR3 consists of 14 residues. In germline, CDR1 is LNHNV, CDR2 YYDKDF (reference sequence). Regarding this clonotype: Its target is unknown.

Whole-study findings and limits: TRB CDR3 properties indicated TCR strength, while surface CD5 was similar across naive subsets. In both naive subsets diversity was comparably high, whereas memory CD8+ cells showed much lower diversity. Whereas memory cells differed, naive CXCR3-negative and CXCR3-positive cells shared similar TRBV-TRBJ usage.

The libraries of TRB cDNA were constructed through 5' RACE using UMI labels. Reprocessing the 5' RACE reads, TCRdb reports a single entry for every CDR3 protein and omits DNA. The table for this sample gives just over 60,000 distinct CDR3 sequences. This TCR was sampled from a human donor in good health. Some clones in this sample may be carry-over from other donors' samples. This chain links TRBV15 with TRBJ2-7. The sequenced material came from naive CXCR3- CD8+ T cells from blood. The subset denotes: CD45RO-CCR7+CD27+CD95- naive CD8+ T cells lacking CXCR3 (TNR3-). This CDR3 is CATSRAEIQYEQYF.